These 17 T cell receptor beta chains came from one sample sequenced in a study of vaccination effects on CD4 cells after COVID-19. Viral peptide pools were used in the ViraFEST assay to expand antigen-specific CD4+ T cells, and sequencing came afterward. The culture ran for approximately 10 days, and then CD4+ T cells were isolated. None of these healthy vaccinees had been infected with SARS-CoV-2 before vaccination. No antigen has been assigned to these receptors. The assay was immunoSEQ multiplex PCR, and TCRdb's table has in-frame clones only and misses some. Of about 48,000 clones listed, about four fifths are singletons. Sequencing used CD4+ T cells from PBMCs cultured with HCoV-OC43 spike peptides, obtained before COVID-19 vaccination. Subset reported: HCoV-OC43 spike overlapping peptide pool stimulation. The receptors were gathered from a human donor who received a COVID-19 vaccine.

In this sample, this clone turned up a few times. The V and J genes are TRBV6-6 and TRBJ2-7; the match to TRBD1 covers 8 bases. CDR1 is MNHNY and CDR2 is SVGAGI in the germline V gene (reference sequence). The CDR3 length is 14 residues. With V trimmed by 5 bases and J by 4 bases, 7 bases remained unmatched. CDR3 coding DNA: TGTGCCAGCAGTATGACAGGGGCCATATACGAGCAGTACGTC. Its protein product is CASSMTGAIYEQYV.

The chain employs TRBV4-1 and TRBJ2-5; 12 nucleotides line up with TRBD2. Germline V lookup: CDR1 MGHRA, CDR2 YSYEKL. The CDR3 loop spans 16 amino acids. V was clipped by 2 bases and J by 2 bases; unmatched bases: 3. The CDR3 nucleotides read TGCGCCAGCAGCCAACCACTAGCGGGGGGACAAGAGACCCAGTACTTC. It is translated as CASSQPLAGGQETQYF.

This chain joins TRBV5-5 and TRBJ2-5; TRBD2 aligns across 9 bases. The CDR3 is 16 residues long. The germline CDR1 and CDR2 sequences are SGHKS and YYEKEE (reference sequence). The V and J ends lost 4 bases and 0 bases, in that order; junction bases with no gene match: 7. The chain's CDR3 is CASSPSAGGYQETQYF. The CDR3 DNA is TGTGCCAGCAGCCCCTCAGCGGGGGGTTACCAAGAGACCCAGTACTTC.

The chain joins TRBV5-1 to TRBJ2-3; 8 bases are shared with TRBD2. From germline, CDR1 is SGHRS and CDR2 YFSETQ. Trimming at V came to 4 bases and at J to 0 bases, leaving 7 bases not matched to a gene. The CDR3 is made up of 16 amino acids. CDR3 sequence reads: CASSARERGSTDTQYF. CDR3 nucleotide sequence: TGCGCCAGCAGCGCCCGCGAGCGGGGGAGCACAGATACGCAGTATTTT.

The rearrangement links TRBV24-1 to TRBJ2-2; D gene unclear. Looked up from germline, CDR1 is KGHDR and CDR2 is SFDVKD. Trimming stripped 8 bases from V and 1 base from J, with 7 bases between. This CDR3 comprises 13 residues. CDR3: CATNGLNTGELFF. CDR3 sequence (DNA): TGTGCCACCAACGGTTTGAACACCGGGGAGCTGTTTTTT.

This clone came up once. This rearrangement joins TRBV20-1 to TRBJ1-2; a weak D match, TRBD1 (6 bases). V was shortened by 6 bases and J by 2 bases, with 7 bases between the two germline ends. The CDR3 sequence is 11 residues long. From germline, CDR1 is DFQATT and CDR2 SNEGSKA (reference sequence). The CDR3 protein is CSATGNYGYTF. For the CDR3, the DNA is TGCAGTGCAACAGGGAACTATGGCTACACCTTC.

Here the CDR3 DNA reads TGCGCCAGCAGCTTGGGGGGCGGGGGCCCACCACATGGTGAGCAGTTCTTC. Translation gives CASSLGGGGPPHGEQFF. V is TRBV5-1 and J is TRBJ2-1; tentative D call: TRBD2 (7 bases). The CDR3 runs 17 residues. Germline CDR1 and CDR2: SGHRS and YFSETQ. V was trimmed by 0 bases and J by 9 bases, leaving 22 bases between them.

The rearrangement links TRBV25-1 to TRBJ1-1, with D possibly TRBD1 on 5 matching bases. This CDR3 comprises 14 residues. The germline CDR1 and CDR2 sequences are MGHDK and SYGVNS. V was cut by 6 bases and J by 1 base, with 12 bases left in between. Here the CDR3 DNA reads TGTGCCAGCAGGCCCACGGGGGAGAACACTGAAGCTTTCTTT. Its protein is CASRPTGENTEAFF.

J is TRBJ2-7 and V is TRBV21-1; no check of the table's D call, TRBD1, against the DNA was made. TRBV21-1 has pseudogene status. CDR3 size: 16 residues. CDR3 sequence reads: CASTGPTGEFSYEQYV. In DNA form, the CDR3 reads TGTGCCAGCACCGGACCCACAGGGGAGTTTTCCTACGAGCAGTACGTC.

The chain links TRBV28 to TRBJ1-1; TRBD1 is a possible D gene (5 bases). Germline CDR1 and CDR2: MDHEN and SYDVKM. The CDR3 spans 15 residues. With 5 bases removed from V and 1 base from J, the gap between germline ends came to 14 bases. This CDR3 is CASSDPGGTNTEAFF. Here the CDR3 DNA reads TGTGCCAGCAGTGATCCCGGGGGGACGAACACTGAAGCTTTCTTT.

The J gene is TRBJ2-1, the V gene TRBV4-3; D is unresolved. The CDR3 extends over 15 amino acids. CDR1 and CDR2 (germline): LGHNA, YSLEER. With 6 bases removed from V and 2 bases from J, the gap between germline ends came to 14 bases. This chain's CDR3 is CASRKDVPTYNEQFF. CDR3 nucleotide sequence: TGCGCCAGCAGAAAGGACGTTCCTACCTACAATGAGCAGTTCTTC.

This clone was picked up one time. The chain joins TRBV29-1 to TRBJ1-4, with no clear D. Germline CDR1 SQVTM, CDR2 ANQGSEA. The CDR3 extends over 11 amino acids. Trimming removed 6 bases at V and 7 bases at J, with 9 bases between. Here the CDR3 DNA reads TGCAGCGTCTTAAGGGCTGAAAAACTGTTTTTT. The encoded protein is CSVLRAEKLFF.

The rearrangement uses TRBV19 and TRBJ1-2; D remains unclear. Germline V gives CDR1 LNHDA, CDR2 SQIVND (reference sequence). The CDR3 has 13 residues. V shed 3 bases and J shed 1 base, with 6 bases lying between them. The DNA for the CDR3 is TGTGCCAGTAGTATCGTCGGTAACTATGGCTACACCTTC. Its translation: CASSIVGNYGYTF.

This clone has more than one count but fewer than ten. This sequence joins TRBV2 and TRBJ2-2; D is unresolved. Germline V gene sequence: CDR1 SNHLY, CDR2 FYNNEI. The V gene lost 7 bases and the J gene lost 4 bases, with 16 bases spanning the gap. The CDR3 is 15 amino acids. The DNA of the CDR3 is TGTGCCAGCAACCAAGACACTAAATTCACCGGGGAGCTGTTTTTT. Amino acid sequence: CASNQDTKFTGELFF.

This clone was recorded only once. The chain joins TRBV18 to TRBJ2-6; D may be TRBD1 (5 bases). The length of the CDR3 is 18 residues. The germline V and J ends were trimmed by 1 base and 0 bases, with 13 bases remaining between them. Germline CDR1 KGHSH, CDR2 LQKENI. Here the CDR3 reads CASSPLGDSPSGANVLTF. The CDR3 DNA reads as TGTGCCAGCTCACCACTCGGAGACAGTCCCTCTGGGGCCAACGTCCTGACTTTC.

This chain links TRBV2 with TRBJ2-1; no firm D call. Germline V gene sequence: CDR1 SNHLY, CDR2 FYNNEI. This CDR3 has 13 residues. The ends were cut back, 2 bases at V and 7 bases at J, with 9 bases in the middle. The CDR3 loop is CASSEFENNEQFF. The CDR3 DNA reads as TGTGCCAGCAGTGAATTCGAAAATAATGAGCAGTTCTTC.

This clone was observed a handful of times. This rearrangement joins TRBV3-1 (or the pseudogene TRBV3-2) to TRBJ1-1, with D tentatively TRBD1 (6 bases). CDR1 LGHDT and CDR2 YNNKEL come from the germline V gene (reference sequence). The CDR3 is 13 amino acids. V was pared by 7 bases and J by 6 bases, with 15 bases between. The CDR3 DNA sequence: TGTGCCAGCACGCGAAGAGGGGGATCTGAAGCTTTCTTT. This encodes CASTRRGGSEAFF.